The 16 T cell receptor beta chains reported below all come from one sample, sequenced in a study of cytomegalovirus exposure and HLA in healthy donors. Primers for the PCR totalled 60 Vbeta and 13 Jbeta. Libraries were prepared by immunoSEQ multiplex PCR; TCRdb keeps only in-frame clonotypes and omits some of them. Here the sample spans a few hundred thousand clones, approximately 82% being singletons. Sequencing was done on a sample of PBMCs. The origin of the receptors is a woman aged 55-70 years in good health and CMV-seropositive.

V and J are TRBV15 and TRBJ2-2; 9 positions match TRBD1. CDR1 LNHNV and CDR2 YYDKDF come from the germline V gene (reference sequence). The trim removed 0 bases at V and 4 bases at J, leaving 12 bases unmatched. The CDR3 length is 19 residues. CDR3 amino acids: CATSRDRWDRDIFTGELFF. The CDR3 bases are TGTGCCACCAGCAGAGATCGTTGGGACAGGGACATTTTCACCGGGGAGCTGTTTTTT.

V gene TRBV2 combines with J gene TRBJ2-1; 9 positions agree with TRBD1. Per the germline V gene, CDR1 is SNHLY and CDR2 is FYNNEI. J gave up 7 bases and V 6 bases, and 10 bases lay outside the gene matches. CDR3 length: 15 amino acids. The CDR3 loop reads CASRDGTGLWNEQFF. Written as DNA, the CDR3 is TGTGCCAGCAGGGACGGGACAGGGTTGTGGAATGAGCAGTTCTTC.

This rearrangement joins TRBV25-1 to TRBJ1-2, with 10 bases identical to TRBD1. CDR1 is MGHDK, CDR2 SYGVNS, per germline. CDR3 size: 16 residues. V shed 1 base, J shed 8 bases, and the junction held 10 bases outside the gene matches. This CDR3 reads CASSESGKTGGSGYTF. In nucleotides, the CDR3 is TGTGCCAGCAGTGAATCGGGAAAGACAGGGGGCTCGGGCTACACCTTC.

The chain recombines TRBV5-1 with TRBJ2-3, with 7 nucleotides matching TRBD2. The CDR3 is 14 amino acids. Germline CDR1 reads SGHRS; CDR2 reads YFSETQ. The junction had 6 bases not matched to a gene; V was cut back by 2 bases and J by 6 bases. The CDR3: CASSLAGQADTQYF. CDR3 bases: TGCGCCAGCAGCTTAGCGGGGCAGGCTGATACGCAGTATTTT.

The chain joins TRBV5-6 to TRBJ2-3, with D maybe TRBD1 (6 bases). There are 13 residues in the CDR3. Germline values: CDR1 SGHDT, CDR2 YYEEEE. V was clipped by 4 bases and J by 3 bases, with 9 bases between them. The CDR3, as DNA: TGTGCCAGCAGCCCGGACAGAACAGATACGCAGTATTTT. It yields the protein CASSPDRTDTQYF.

This clone has only a few counts. Here the CDR3 reads CSVAAGLAGSYEQYF. In DNA form, the CDR3 reads TGCAGCGTCGCTGCGGGACTAGCGGGATCCTACGAGCAGTACTTC. The J gene is TRBJ2-7, the V gene TRBV29-1; TRBD2 matches at 13 bases. This CDR3 is 15 amino acids long. V was pared by 6 bases and J by 1 base, with 6 bases of the junction left unmatched. Germline V lookup: CDR1 SQVTM, CDR2 ANQGSEA.

J is TRBJ2-5 and V is TRBV2; D not resolved. The tail of the sequence fits TRBJ2-7 better, so the J call may be wrong. The CDR3 has 12 residues. Looked up from germline, CDR1 is SNHLY and CDR2 is FYNNEI. CDR3 nucleotide sequence: TGTGCCAGCAGGGGGTGGGACTACGAGCAGTACTTC. Translation: CASRGWDYEQYF.

This clone was detected a few times. V gene TRBV10-3 combines with J gene TRBJ2-5; D might be TRBD2 (5 bases). The CDR3 runs to 16 residues. The V end was cut by 4 bases, the J end by 4 bases, with 19 bases between. CDR1 and CDR2 (germline): ENHRY, SYGVKD. This CDR3 is CAISGSPAADGETQYF. As DNA, the CDR3 is TGTGCCATCAGTGGCAGTCCAGCGGCCGACGGAGAGACCCAGTACTTC.

The rearrangement joins TRBV11-2 to TRBJ1-2, with D hard to call. This CDR3 has 14 residues. The V gene's germline CDR1 is SGHAT and CDR2 FQNNGV. V lost 5 bases and J 8 bases, leaving 18 bases between the germline ends. The CDR3, as DNA: TGTGCCAGCAGCCACCTAGCGACCGGGCGAGGCTACACCTTC. This encodes CASSHLATGRGYTF.

This clone was counted only a few times. The CDR3 DNA reads TGTGCCAGCAGTGAGGGACAGGGGGCATTGGAGACCCAGTACTTC. Amino acids: CASSEGQGALETQYF. The J gene is TRBJ2-5, the V gene TRBV6-1; 12 bases fit TRBD1. V was pared by 3 bases and J by 5 bases, with 4 bases of the junction left unmatched. This CDR3 is built from 15 residues. Germline V gene sequence: CDR1 MNHNS, CDR2 SASEGT.

V is TRBV5-1 and J is TRBJ2-3; a weak D match, TRBD2 (6 bases). Germline-derived CDR1 and CDR2 are SGHRS and YFSETQ. V lost 5 bases and J lost 0, with 10 bases in between. The CDR3 is 14 amino acids. The CDR3 region is CASSSGTSTDTQYF. CDR3 sequence (DNA): TGCGCCAGCAGTTCCGGGACTAGCACAGATACGCAGTATTTT.

This chain uses TRBV5-1 with TRBJ2-7; 10 bases fit TRBD2. Trimming at V came to 4 bases and at J to 3 bases, leaving 7 bases not matched to a gene. The CDR3 has 15 residues. Germline-derived CDR1 and CDR2 are SGHRS and YFSETQ. CDR3 loop: CASSPVEREGYEQYF. The DNA of the CDR3 is TGCGCCAGCAGCCCCGTGGAGCGGGAGGGCTACGAGCAGTACTTC. The entire variable domain, with the rest obtained from reference TRBV5-1 and TRBJ2-7, is as follows: KAGVTQTPRYLIKTRGQQVTLSCSPISGHRSVSWYQQTPGQGLQFLFEYFSETQRNKGNFPGRFSGRQFSNSRSEMNVSTLELGDSALYLCASSPVEREGYEQYFGPGTRLTVT.

The V and J genes are TRBV10-2 and TRBJ1-5; 8 bases agree with TRBD1. The CDR3 loop spans 14 amino acids. Germline trimming cut 7 bases from V and 3 bases from J; bases unmatched to any gene: 5. Germline CDR1 is WSHSY and CDR2 is SAAADI. Written as DNA, the CDR3 is TGCGCCAGCACACCGACAGGGGACAATCAGCCCCAGCATTTT. Translating gives CASTPTGDNQPQHF.

The V call is TRBV19, the J call TRBJ2-7; 9 bases are a match to TRBD1. The ends lost 5 bases at V and 4 bases at J; junction bases unmatched: 21. The V gene's germline CDR1 is LNHDA and CDR2 SQIVND (reference sequence). The CDR3 is made up of 19 amino acids. Here the CDR3 DNA reads TGTGCCAGTAGTCCCCGTAAAAGTCTCCGGGGACAGGGAGATTACGAGCAGTACTTC. Its translation: CASSPRKSLRGQGDYEQYF.

The chain uses TRBV28 and TRBJ2-5, with 9 bases matching TRBD1. Germline CDR1 and CDR2: MDHEN and SYDVKM. This CDR3 has 13 residues. V gave up 4 bases and J gave up 7 bases; unmatched junction bases: 4. CDR3 nucleotides: TGTGCCAGCAGTTCGGGACAGGGCCGGACCCAGTACTTC. Translation gives CASSSGQGRTQYF.

The V gene is TRBV4-2, the J gene TRBJ2-2, with D unclear. V was clipped by 0 bases and J by 8 bases, with 10 bases between them. Germline CDR1 LGHNA, CDR2 YNFKEQ. The CDR3 consists of 14 residues. The CDR3 sequence is CASSQDPGVGELFF. DNA of the CDR3: TGTGCCAGCAGCCAAGATCCGGGTGTAGGGGAGCTGTTTTTT.